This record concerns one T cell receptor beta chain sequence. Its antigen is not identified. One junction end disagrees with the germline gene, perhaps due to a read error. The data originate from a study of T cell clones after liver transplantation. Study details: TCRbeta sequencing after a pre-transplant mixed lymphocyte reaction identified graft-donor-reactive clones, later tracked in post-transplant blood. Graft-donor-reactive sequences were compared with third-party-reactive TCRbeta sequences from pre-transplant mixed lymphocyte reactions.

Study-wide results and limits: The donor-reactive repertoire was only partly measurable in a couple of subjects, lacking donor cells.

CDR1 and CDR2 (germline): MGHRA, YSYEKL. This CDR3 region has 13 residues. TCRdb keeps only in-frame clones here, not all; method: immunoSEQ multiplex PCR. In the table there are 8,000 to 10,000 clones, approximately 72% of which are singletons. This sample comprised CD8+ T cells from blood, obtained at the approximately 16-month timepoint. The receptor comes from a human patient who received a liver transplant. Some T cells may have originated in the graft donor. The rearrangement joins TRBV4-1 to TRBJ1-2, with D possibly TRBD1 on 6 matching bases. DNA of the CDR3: TGCGCCAGCAACCAAGGGGGGGACTATGGCTACACCTTC. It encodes CASNQGGDYGYTF.